This record concerns one T cell receptor beta chain sequence. Its target is unknown. The CDR3 contains 13 residues. Deletions cut 2 bases from V and 6 bases from J, with 8 bases between. Germline values: CDR1 MDHEN, CDR2 SYDVKM. Together with a sample-barcoded 5' primer, a J-beta primer mix was included in a second PCR lasting roughly 6 to 12 cycles. TCRdb itself ran the 5' RACE reads through MiXCR, one entry per CDR3 protein. The table records about 1.4 million distinct CDR3 sequences, approximately 59% of them present only once. This sample was included in a study of blood T cells in healthy people across ages. The study, taken as a whole, reports: Comparison with aged donors showed that long-lived donors had more naive CD4+ cells and higher diversity.

The J gene is TRBJ2-1, the V gene TRBV28; D is possibly TRBD1 (5 bases). The material sequenced was blood. The receptor was derived from a man younger than 30 in good health. The CDR3 DNA reads TGTGCCAGCAGTTTAGGGGCTACCAATGAGCAGTTCTTC. It specifies CASSLGATNEQFF.